These T cell receptor beta chains were read from a single sample in a study of blood T cell repertoires in COVID-19. Sequenced by immunoSEQ multiplex PCR; TCRdb stores in-frame clones only, minus some. Among some 260,000 clones listed, 70% to 90% were seen once. Sequenced material: peripheral blood. These receptor sequences come from a woman aged 30 to 39 with acute or convalescent COVID-19. CDR3s include the opening cysteine and the closing phenylalanine or tryptophan. D genes are given only for firm matches. Only part of the rows carry a size: once, few, many, or a class if the clone is expanded.

D: .; J: TRBJ1-5; V: TRBV6-2/TRBV6-3; size: .; CDR3: CASSLQGFQPQHF; DNA: TGTGCCAGCAGTCTACAGGGTTTCCAGCCCCAGCATTTT
D: TRBD2; J: TRBJ2-3; V: TRBV19; size: .; CDR3: CASRGRGLAEDTQYF; DNA: TGTGCCAGTAGAGGCAGGGGACTAGCGGAAGATACGCAGTATTTT
D: TRBD2; J: TRBJ2-1; V: TRBV6-5; size: .; CDR3: CASSYTSGRVGDEQFF; DNA: TGTGCCAGCAGTTACACTAGCGGGAGGGTCGGCGATGAGCAGTTCTTC
D: TRBD2; J: TRBJ2-2; V: TRBV11-3; size: .; CDR3: CATNKPGTSGRLNTGELFF; DNA: TGTGCCACCAACAAACCAGGGACTAGCGGGAGGTTGAACACCGGGGAGCTGTTTTTT
D: TRBD2; J: TRBJ2-1; V: TRBV14; size: .; CDR3: CASSQDTSGVPYNEQFF; DNA: TGTGCCAGCAGCCAAGATACTAGCGGGGTGCCCTACAATGAGCAGTTCTTC
D: TRBD1; J: TRBJ2-3; V: TRBV10-3; size: .; CDR3: CAISMGQGSTDTQYF; DNA: TGTGCCATCAGTATGGGACAGGGTAGCACAGATACGCAGTATTTT
D: TRBD1; J: TRBJ2-4; V: TRBV19; size: once; CDR3: CASSMGTGVAKNIQYF; DNA: TGTGCCAGTAGTATGGGGACAGGGGTAGCCAAAAACATTCAGTACTTC
D: .; J: TRBJ2-2; V: TRBV19; size: .; CDR3: CASNPNGVGELFF; DNA: TGTGCCAGTAACCCGAACGGAGTCGGGGAGCTGTTTTTT
D: TRBD1; J: TRBJ2-2; V: TRBV2; size: .; CDR3: CASREIGTGNTGELFF; DNA: TGTGCCAGCAGGGAAATAGGGACAGGGAACACCGGGGAGCTGTTTTTT
D: TRBD1; J: TRBJ2-5; V: TRBV7-2; size: .; CDR3: CASSSSRGLETQYF; DNA: TGTGCCAGCAGCTCATCGAGGGGGCTAGAGACCCAGTACTTC
D: .; J: TRBJ1-5; V: TRBV19; size: .; CDR3: CASSIVGGGVGPQHF; DNA: TGTGCCAGTAGTATAGTGGGCGGAGGAGTCGGGCCCCAGCATTTT
D: .; J: TRBJ1-1; V: TRBV9; size: .; CDR3: CASSPTWQVLMNTEAFF; DNA: TGTGCCAGCAGCCCCACCTGGCAAGTCTTAATGAACACTGAAGCTTTCTTT
D: .; J: TRBJ1-1; V: TRBV6-1; size: .; CDR3: CASSEQGNTEAFF; DNA: TGTGCCAGCAGTGAGCAGGGGAACACTGAAGCTTTCTTT
D: .; J: TRBJ1-1; V: TRBV27; size: .; CDR3: CASSLVSPSTGVHEAFF; DNA: TGTGCCAGCAGTTTAGTCTCCCCGTCGACGGGGGTGCATGAAGCTTTCTTT
D: TRBD2; J: TRBJ2-2; V: TRBV3-1/TRBV3-2; size: .; CDR3: CASSQGPGLAGGGWTGELFF; DNA: TGTGCCAGCAGCCAAGGACCTGGACTAGCGGGAGGGGGCTGGACCGGGGAGCTGTTTTTT
D: TRBD1; J: TRBJ2-3; V: TRBV19; size: .; CDR3: CARPGQGTDTQYF; DNA: TGTGCCAGGCCGGGACAGGGGACAGATACGCAGTATTTT
D: TRBD2; J: TRBJ2-7; V: TRBV10-3; size: .; CDR3: CAHPTPLAGVNYEQYF; DNA: TGTGCCCACCCCACTCCCCTAGCGGGAGTTAACTACGAGCAGTACTTC
D: TRBD2; J: TRBJ2-5; V: TRBV5-1; size: .; CDR3: CASRKAGGGETQYF; DNA: TGCGCCAGCAGGAAGGCGGGGGGCGGAGAGACCCAGTACTTC
D: .; J: TRBJ2-5; V: TRBV25-1; size: .; CDR3: CASSDQGPRETQYF; DNA: TGTGCCAGCAGTGATCAGGGGCCGAGAGAGACCCAGTACTTC
D: TRBD2; J: TRBJ2-2; V: TRBV11-2; size: .; CDR3: CASSLTSGRSSGELFF; DNA: TGTGCCAGCAGCCTAACTAGCGGGAGAAGTTCCGGGGAGCTGTTTTTT
D: .; J: TRBJ1-2; V: TRBV5-5; size: .; CDR3: CASRSDRAYGYTF; DNA: TGTGCCAGCAGATCGGACAGAGCGTATGGCTACACCTTC
D: TRBD1; J: TRBJ2-1; V: TRBV7-2; size: .; CDR3: CASSLAPGQKFF; DNA: TGTGCCAGCAGCTTAGCACCGGGACAGAAGTTCTTC